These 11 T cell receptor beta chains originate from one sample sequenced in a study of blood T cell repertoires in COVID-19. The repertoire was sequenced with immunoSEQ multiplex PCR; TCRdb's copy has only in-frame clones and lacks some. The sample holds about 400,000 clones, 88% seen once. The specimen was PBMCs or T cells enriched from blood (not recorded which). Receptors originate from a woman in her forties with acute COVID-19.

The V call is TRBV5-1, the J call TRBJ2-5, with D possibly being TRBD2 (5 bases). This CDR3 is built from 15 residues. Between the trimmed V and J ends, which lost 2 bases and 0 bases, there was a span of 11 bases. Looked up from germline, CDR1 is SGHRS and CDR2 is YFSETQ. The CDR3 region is CASSFGFGNQETQYF. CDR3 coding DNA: TGCGCCAGCAGCTTTGGGTTCGGGAACCAAGAGACCCAGTACTTC.

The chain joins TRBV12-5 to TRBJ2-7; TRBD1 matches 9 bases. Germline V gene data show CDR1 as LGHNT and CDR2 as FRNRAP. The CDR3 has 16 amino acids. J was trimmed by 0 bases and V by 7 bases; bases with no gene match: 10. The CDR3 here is CASVPSDRGSSYEQYF. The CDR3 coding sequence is TGTGCTAGTGTTCCCTCGGACAGGGGAAGCTCCTACGAGCAGTACTTC. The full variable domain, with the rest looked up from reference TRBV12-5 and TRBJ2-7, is DARVTQTPRHKVTEMGQEVTMRCQPILGHNTVFWYRQTMMQGLELLAYFRNRAPLDDSGMPKDRFSAEMPDATLATLKIQPSEPRDSAVYFCASVPSDRGSSYEQYFGPGTRLTVT.

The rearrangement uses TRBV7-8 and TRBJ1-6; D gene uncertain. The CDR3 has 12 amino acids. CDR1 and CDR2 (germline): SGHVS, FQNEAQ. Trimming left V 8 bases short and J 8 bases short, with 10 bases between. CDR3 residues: CASRGNDSPLHF. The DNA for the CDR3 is TGTGCCAGCCGGGGTAATGATTCACCCCTCCACTTT.

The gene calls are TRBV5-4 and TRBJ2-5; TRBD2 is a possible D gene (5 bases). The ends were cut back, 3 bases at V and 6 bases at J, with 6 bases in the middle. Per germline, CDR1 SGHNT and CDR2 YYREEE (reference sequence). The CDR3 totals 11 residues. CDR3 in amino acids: CASSSGKTQYF. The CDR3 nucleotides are TGTGCCAGCAGCTCCGGGAAGACCCAGTACTTC.

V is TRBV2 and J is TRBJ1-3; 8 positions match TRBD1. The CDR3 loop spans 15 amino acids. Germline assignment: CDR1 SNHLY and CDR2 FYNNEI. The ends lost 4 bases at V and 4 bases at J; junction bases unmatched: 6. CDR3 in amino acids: CASSAGQGSGNTIYF. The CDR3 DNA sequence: TGTGCCAGCAGTGCTGGACAGGGATCGGGAAACACCATATATTTT. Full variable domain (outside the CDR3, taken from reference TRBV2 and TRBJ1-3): EPEVTQTPSHQVTQMGQEVILRCVPISNHLYFYWYRQILGQKVEFLVSFYNNEISEKSEIFDDQFSVERPDGSNFTLKIRSTKLEDSAMYFCASSAGQGSGNTIYFGEGSWLTVV.

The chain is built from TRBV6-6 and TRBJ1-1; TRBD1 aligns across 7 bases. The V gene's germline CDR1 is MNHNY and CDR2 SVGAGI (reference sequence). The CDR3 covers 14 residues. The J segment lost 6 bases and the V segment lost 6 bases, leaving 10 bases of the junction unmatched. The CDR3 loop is CASRQTGLVAEAFF. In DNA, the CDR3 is TGTGCCAGCAGGCAGACAGGGCTGGTTGCTGAAGCTTTCTTT.

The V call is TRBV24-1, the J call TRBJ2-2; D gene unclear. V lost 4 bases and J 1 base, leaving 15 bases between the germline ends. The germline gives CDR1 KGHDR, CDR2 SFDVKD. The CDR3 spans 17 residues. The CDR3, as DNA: TGTGCCACCAGTGACGGCCGCGGCCAGTGGAACACCGGGGAGCTGTTTTTT. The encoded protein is CATSDGRGQWNTGELFF.

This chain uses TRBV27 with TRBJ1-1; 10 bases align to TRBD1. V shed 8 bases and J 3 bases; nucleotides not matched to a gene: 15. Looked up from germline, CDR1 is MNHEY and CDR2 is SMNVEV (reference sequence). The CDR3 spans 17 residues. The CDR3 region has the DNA TGTGCCAGCGCTTATTACCCGGGACAGGGGCAGGACACTGAAGCTTTCTTT. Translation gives CASAYYPGQGQDTEAFF.

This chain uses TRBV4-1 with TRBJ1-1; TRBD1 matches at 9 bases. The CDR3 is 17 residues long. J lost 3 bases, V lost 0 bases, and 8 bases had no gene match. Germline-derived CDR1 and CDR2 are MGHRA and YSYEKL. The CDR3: CASSQDTQGAWDTEAFF. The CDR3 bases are TGCGCCAGCAGCCAAGATACACAGGGGGCGTGGGACACTGAAGCTTTCTTT.

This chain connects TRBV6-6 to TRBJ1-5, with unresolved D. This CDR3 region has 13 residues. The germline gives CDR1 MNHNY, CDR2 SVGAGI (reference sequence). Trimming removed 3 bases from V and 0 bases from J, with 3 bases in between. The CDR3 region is CASSYHSNQPQHF. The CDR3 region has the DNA TGTGCCAGCAGTTATCATAGCAATCAGCCCCAGCATTTT.

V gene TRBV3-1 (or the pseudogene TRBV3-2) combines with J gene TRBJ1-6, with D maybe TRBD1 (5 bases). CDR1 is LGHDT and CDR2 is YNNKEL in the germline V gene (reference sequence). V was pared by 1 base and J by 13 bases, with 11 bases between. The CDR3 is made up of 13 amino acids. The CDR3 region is CASSQASGSPLHF. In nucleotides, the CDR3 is TGTGCCAGCAGCCAAGCCTCAGGGTCGCCCCTCCACTTT.